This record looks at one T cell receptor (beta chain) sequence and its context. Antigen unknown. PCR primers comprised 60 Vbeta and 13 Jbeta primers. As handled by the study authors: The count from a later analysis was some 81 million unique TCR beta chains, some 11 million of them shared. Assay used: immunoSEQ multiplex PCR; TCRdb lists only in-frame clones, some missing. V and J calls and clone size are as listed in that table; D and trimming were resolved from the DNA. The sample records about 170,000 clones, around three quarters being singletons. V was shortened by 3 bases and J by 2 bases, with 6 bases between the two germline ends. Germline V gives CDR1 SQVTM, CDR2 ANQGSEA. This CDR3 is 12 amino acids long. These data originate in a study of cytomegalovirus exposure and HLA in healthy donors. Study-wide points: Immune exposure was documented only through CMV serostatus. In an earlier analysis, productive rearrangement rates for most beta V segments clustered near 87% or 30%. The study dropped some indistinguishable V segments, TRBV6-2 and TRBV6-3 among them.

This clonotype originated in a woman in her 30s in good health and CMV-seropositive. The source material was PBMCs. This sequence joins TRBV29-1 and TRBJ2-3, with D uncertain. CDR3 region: CSVDTDTDTQYF. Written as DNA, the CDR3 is TGCAGCGTTGACACAGACACAGATACGCAGTATTTT.